Reported below is one T cell receptor beta chain. Its target is not known. The same CDR3 can be traced to other DNA sequences in this sample. These data belong to a study of Ad26.COV2.S vaccination and SARS-CoV-2 variants. Study-level points and caveats: Substantial response breadth was reportedly seen for spike-specific CD8+ and CD4+ T cells after vaccination. The placebo group had lower spike-specific TCR breadth than the vaccine recipients did.

The treatment was: approximately 18 received Ad26.COV2.S at low or high dose, single or two shots; about five received placebo; per-sample allocation not given. At day 63 after the first vaccine or placebo injection, samples were drawn. An 18-55-year-old adult in Boston served as donor. Germline V gene data show CDR1 as LGHDT and CDR2 as YNNKEL (reference sequence). CDR3 length: 12 amino acids. Trimming removed 0 bases at V and 3 bases at J, with 3 bases between. Produced via immunoSEQ multiplex PCR; TCRdb's table is partial and in-frame only. Of about 280,000 clones in the sample, 80% to 90% were seen once.

The TCR originated in a person between 18 and 65 years old who received the Ad26.COV2.S COVID-19 vaccine or a placebo. J is TRBJ2-7 and V is TRBV3-1 (or the pseudogene TRBV3-2); D is unclear. The sample consisted of peripheral blood, taken in a trial of Ad26.COV2.S vaccine versus placebo. CDR3 coding DNA: TGTGCCAGCAGCCAAGACAGCTACGAGCAGTACTTC. This encodes CASSQDSYEQYF.